Given below is one T cell receptor (beta chain) in context. Its antigen is unknown. Base qualities are not provided; no much larger clone lies one nucleotide away. Whole blood was collected in K2EDTA tubes by collaborating institutions according to the institutions' own protocols. For TCRbeta analysis, collaborators shipped samples in one of three forms: frozen whole blood, isolated PBMCs, or DNA extracted from either of those sample types. The immunoSEQ Assay, a bias-controlled multiplex PCR, was used to amplify TCRbeta CDR3 regions from genomic DNA. Regarding the original processing steps: The number of nucleated cells in each sample was estimated from the amplification of reference gene primers within the assay. To quantify the absolute abundance of each unique TCRbeta CDR3 rearrangement, sequence reads were collapsed and filtered. For each sample, productive Simpson clonality was calculated as the square root of Simpson's diversity index across productive rearrangements. This is the immuneACCESS table as TCRdb keeps it, with only in-frame sequences that have V and J called. A part of the clones is gone; compared with another copy, unresolved V genes explain less than half, and the rest is unexplained. That table gives V, J and clone size, and the DNA gave D and trimming. The sample contains over 55,000 clones, roughly 85% of them found a single time. The leading ten clones occupy over 40% of the sample.

This entry belongs to a study of blood T cell repertoires in COVID-19 (dated by TCRdb to 2020 to 2021). With regard to the full study: Samples from collaborators originated in the United States, Italy and Spain and spanned both the acute and convalescent phases of COVID-19. The prospective study material was composed of cDNA or gDNA derived from T cells, B-cell-depleted T cells, or PBMCs. Deeply sampled blood TCRbeta repertoires from subjects exposed to, actively infected with, or recovered from COVID-19 were included in the dataset. A freely available public database, intended as a resource for researchers studying the immune response to SARS-CoV-2, is where the repertoires were released. The samples were drawn from two sources: the first 160 participants of the ongoing ImmuneRACE study, and 1,254 subjects contributed by 6 global collaborators. Sample metadata almost always included a de-identified subject ID, COVID-19 status, age in years and sex. Where available, HLA class I and class II types were obtained from metadata supplied by the sample provider rather than from assay-based typing. Study-wide findings and limitations: The quantity of clinical and demographic metadata differed by source and by participant and was supplied without curation.

V is shortened by 3 bases, J by 3 bases, and the region joining them spans 18 bases. The germline V gene encodes CDR1 LGHNA and CDR2 YNFKEQ. The CDR3 spans 17 residues, from the cysteine through the phenylalanine. The only DNA kept is the CDR3, 51 bases in frame from the first base. The rearranged segments are TRBV4-2 and TRBJ1-5; D gene: possibly TRBD1, on 6 matching bases. The sequencing sample was made of peripheral blood. This TCR was recovered from a human donor in a cohort sampled during active COVID-19. The nucleotides read TGTGCCAGCAGCCAGCCAATACAGGGTAAGGTCAATCAGCCCCAGCATTTT. This is translated as CASSQPIQGKVNQPQHF.